Given below is one T cell receptor beta chain in context. As handled by the study authors: How many nucleated cells were present was estimated from reference gene primer amplification. Assay used: immunoSEQ multiplex PCR; TCRdb lists only in-frame clones, some missing. That table supplies the V and J calls and clone size; D and trimming were determined from the DNA. The repertoire has tens of thousands of clones, 82% of them found once; the top ten carry 5.5% to 7.5%. This entry comes from a study of blood T cell repertoires in COVID-19. Turning to the study itself: Collection of acute and convalescent COVID-19 samples took place in the United States, Italy and Spain. T cells, B-cell-depleted T cells, or PBMCs supplied cDNA or gDNA.

V dropped 1 base and J dropped 6; count of bases not matched to a gene: 9. The CDR3 runs to 16 residues. CDR1 SGHTA and CDR2 FQGNSA come from the germline V gene. This TCR was sampled from a man aged 50 to 60 with active or convalescent COVID-19. The sequencing sample was made of peripheral blood. V is TRBV7-2 and J is TRBJ1-5; 7 nucleotides align to TRBD1. CDR3 loop: CASSLGGDRRVQPQHF. The CDR3 nucleotides read TGTGCCAGCAGCTTAGGAGGGGACAGACGGGTTCAGCCCCAGCATTTT. The complete variable domain, with remaining parts taken from reference TRBV7-2 and TRBJ1-5, reads GAGVSQSPSNKVTEKGKDVELRCDPISGHTALYWYRQSLGQGLEFLIYFQGNSAPDKSGLPSDRFSAERTGGSVSTLTIQRTQQEDSAVYLCASSLGGDRRVQPQHFGDGTRLSIL.